Shown below are 8 T cell receptor beta chains from a single sample sequenced in a study of vaccination and CD4 T cells after COVID-19. The Oncomine TCR Beta short-read assay was applied to DNA of cultured CD4+ T cells. TCRdb re-called the PCR reads with MiXCR, one entry per CDR3 protein. The profile shows 4,500 to 6,500 distinct CDR3 sequences, 30% to 35% of them singletons. Antigen specificity for these receptors is unknown. Treatment in this sample: approximately 9-day PBMC culture with coronavirus spike peptide pools or control peptides (ViraFEST assay). Investigators obtained the unexposed donor's CD4+ T cells before the COVID-19 pandemic (2011-2018). Sequences were obtained from CD4+ T cells from blood, cultured in vitro. The receptors shown here come from a human donor in good health.

As concerns this clonotype: Mismatch with germline at one junction end may stem from a read error. J is TRBJ2-5 and V is TRBV2; 7 bases line up with TRBD2. Germline V gives CDR1 SNHLY, CDR2 FYNNEI. The CDR3 length is 15 residues. CDR3 sequence: CVSSDRRGIQETQYF. The CDR3 DNA sequence: TGTGTCAGCAGTGATAGGCGGGGGATACAAGAGACCCAGTACTTC.

This clonotype was detected only a few times. The chain joins TRBV4-1 to TRBJ1-5; unclear D gene. The ends were cut back, 0 bases at V and 0 bases at J, with 6 bases in the middle. Germline V gene data show CDR1 as MGHRA and CDR2 as YSYEKL. This CDR3 spans 15 amino acids. CDR3 in DNA: TGCGCCAGCAGCCAAGAGATGAATAGCAATCAGCCCCAGCATTTT. Translated, it gives CASSQEMNSNQPQHF.

The chain carries TRBV6-5 and TRBJ2-3; D might be TRBD1 or TRBD2, each matching 5 bases. The CDR3 contains 17 residues. V was shortened by 2 bases and J by 4 bases, with 19 bases between the two germline ends. In germline, CDR1 is MNHEY, CDR2 SVGAGI. The CDR3 nucleotides read TGTGCCAGCAGTTACGTGACTAACCCAGAGGGGCCAGATACGCAGTATTTT. Its translation: CASSYVTNPEGPDTQYF.

By sample fraction, this clonotype is medium-sized. The chain is built from TRBV20-1 and TRBJ1-6, with 7 bases aligning to TRBD1. V lost 3 bases to trimming and J lost 13 bases; unmatched junction nucleotides: 9. The germline V gene encodes CDR1 DFQATT and CDR2 SNEGSKA (reference sequence). This CDR3 has 13 amino acids. The CDR3 bases are TGCAGTGCTAGCGGGACAGTCGGGTTGCCCCTCCACTTT. This codes for CSASGTVGLPLHF.

This clonotype turned up a few times. This chain uses TRBV20-1 with TRBJ2-6; 10 bases fit TRBD2. The CDR3 sequence is 17 residues long. CDR1 is DFQATT, CDR2 SNEGSKA, per germline (reference sequence). Losses at the gene ends were 4 bases for V and 4 bases for J; bases not matched to a gene: 10. This CDR3 reads CSATRTSGSGGANVLTF. The CDR3 region has the DNA TGCAGTGCTACCAGGACTAGCGGCTCTGGCGGGGCCAACGTCCTGACTTTC.

This sequence joins TRBV18 and TRBJ1-2; D is uncertain. V was pared by 0 bases and J by 6 bases, with 17 bases between. Germline CDR1 and CDR2: KGHSH and LQKENI. The CDR3 spans 16 residues. In DNA form, the CDR3 reads TGTGCCAGCTCACCACCTTCCTTTGGCAGTTACAATGGCTACACCTTC. Translating it yields CASSPPSFGSYNGYTF.

This clonotype was detected a few times. The chain carries TRBV6-1 and TRBJ1-6, with TRBD1 matching over 8 bases. CDR3 size: 18 residues. Trimming cost V 6 bases and J 5 bases; bases outside gene matches: 15. Germline CDR1 reads MNHNS; CDR2 reads SASEGT. CDR3 loop: CASRSWPRGLGDNSPLHF. The CDR3 DNA follows: TGTGCCAGCAGATCCTGGCCCAGGGGGCTGGGTGATAATTCACCCCTCCACTTT.

This clonotype is labeled as medium-sized. The V gene is TRBV19, the J gene TRBJ1-5; 8 nucleotides align to TRBD1. From germline, CDR1 is LNHDA and CDR2 SQIVND (reference sequence). The V and J ends lost 4 bases and 6 bases, in that order; junction bases with no gene match: 5. CDR3 length: 14 amino acids. The CDR3 DNA reads as TGTGCCAGTAGTACAGGGGGCGGCGGTCAGCCCCAGCATTTT. Translation: CASSTGGGGQPQHF.